The present T cell receptor (beta chain) was sequenced within a study of beta chain features in type 1 diabetes (dated by TCRdb to the late 2010s). Regarding the study in general: Mean age, gender distribution, total cell number and subset yield did not differ between patients and healthy donors. Regulatory and stem cell-like memory subsets were isolated from only 8 patients and roughly eight healthy donors, whereas naive and central memory subsets came from all 30 or so donors. A total of 107,917,701 sorted cells were examined across all samples, and a strong correlation was observed between cell number per subset and RNA yield. In the study, recently diagnosed type 1 diabetes patients and matched healthy donors were compared on the TCRB repertoires of their sorted circulating CD4+ T cell subsets. The research as a whole found: Shorter templates might be favored by PCR, yet because patient and control samples were amplified and corrected together, any such skew would affect both groups equally. Naive, central memory and regulatory TCRB repertoires appeared more similar among patients than among healthy donors. At VDJ recombination sites, type 1 diabetes patients had fewer insertions and more deleted nucleotides, which implies abnormalities in thymic rearrangement. Type 1 diabetes patients showed a moderate but significant shortening of TCRB CDR3 length in all four CD4+ subsets. Because cDNA was sequenced instead of genomic DNA, activated cells with high expression could be over-represented, although the groups did not differ in activation or CD3 levels. HLA sub-analyses involved small numbers of individuals, so any influence of HLA type on TCRB rearrangement remained unresolved.

This clone showed up just a few times. There is no known antigen for this receptor. The input lacks base qualities; no much larger clone sits a single base away. A single peripheral blood draw of 95 to 150 mL on average was collected from each donor into heparinised tubes. Using a panel that included CD45RO, CCR7, CD25, CD127, CD95 and CD27, naive, central memory, regulatory and stem cell-like memory CD4+ T cells were sorted on a BD FACSAria II. Purity was above 95% for every sorted population. PBMCs were isolated immediately by Lymphoprep density gradient centrifugation and stained directly without culture. So that batch effects would be minimized, each experiment stained and sorted samples in pairs, pairing one healthy donor with one patient. The CDR3 goes from the cysteine to the phenylalanine over 14 residues. The only DNA kept is the CDR3, 42 bases in frame from the first base. CDR1 SGHVS and CDR2 FNYEAQ were looked up in the germline V gene. A distance of 15 bases separates the germline ends of V and J, which lose 5 bases and 6 bases respectively.

The entire amount of isolated RNA was reverse transcribed using the High Capacity cDNA Reverse Transcription Kit, so the sequenced TCRB transcripts were expressed ones. Deep immunoSEQ sequencing was performed on naive, central memory and regulatory T cell samples, with an average of roughly 4 million total reads per sample. Sorted cells were lysed in RLT buffer, and RNA was extracted using DNase-treated RNeasy Micro or Mini kits according to cell number. Each cell subset was processed separately to prevent cross-contamination, with patient and healthy donor samples processed together. The immunoSEQ multiplex PCR was used to amplify TCRB sequences from cDNA, yielding 87-bp fragments that span the CDR3 region. Sequencing of the amplicons was done on the Illumina HiSeq platform. The paper's processing steps were these. PCR bias was computationally corrected using synthetic template baselines, reads within Hamming distance 2 were collapsed, and singletons that could not be merged were discarded. Reads were aligned to IMGT to assign V, D and J genes, CDR3 length, and insertions or deletions at six rearrangement sites. Within each subset, clonotype counts were normalized to the number of sorted cells before true diversity and Gini coefficients were calculated with the tcR R package. The overlap coefficient, calculated on TCRB nucleotide sequences, was used to quantify repertoire sharing. In TCRdb, the immuneACCESS table is reduced to in-frame sequences with V and J assigned. These tables do not hold every clone; where another copy was compared, an unresolved V gene accounts for under half, and the others remain unexplained. The V and J calls and clone size were taken over from that table, and D and trimming were inferred from the DNA. This sample gives about 99,000 clones in total; approximately 30% of them show up just once. In total, the top ten clones hold about 0.49% of the sample.

The TCR originated in a woman aged 18-29 years with type 1 diabetes. Sample: central memory CD4+ T cells from blood. This chain joins TRBV7-6 to TRBJ2-3; TRBD2 is perhaps the D gene, given 5 matching bases. The DNA sequence is as follows: TGTGCCAGCAGCCTCAGTAGCGTAACCGATACGCAGTATTTT. Translated, it gives CASSLSSVTDTQYF.